This TCR beta chain stems from a study of CD8 T cells in ankylosing spondylitis. Study results and limitations: In ankylosing spondylitis blood, a motif of eight highly homologous TCR beta variants appeared characteristic. Relatively rare in peripheral blood, disease-linked clones were also CD8+.

TCRdb used MiXCR to reprocess the 5' RACE reads, holding one entry per CDR3 protein. The sample includes 750,000 to 850,000 distinct CDR3 sequences, 10% to 15% of them seen just once. About this clonotype itself: Its target is unknown.

Germline V gives CDR1 MGHDK, CDR2 SYGVNS. The CDR3 is 15 residues long. The V gene end was trimmed by 2 bases and the J gene end by 4 bases; junction bases not matched to a gene: 4. This TCR was sampled from a male donor with ankylosing spondylitis. Sequencing input: blood, either unsorted or a sorted T cell fraction (not recorded which). The V gene is TRBV25-1, the J gene TRBJ2-3, with 9 bases matching TRBD2. For the CDR3, the DNA is TGTGCCAGCAGTGAAGTTAGCGGGAGCGCAGATACGCAGTATTTT. This encodes CASSEVSGSADTQYF.